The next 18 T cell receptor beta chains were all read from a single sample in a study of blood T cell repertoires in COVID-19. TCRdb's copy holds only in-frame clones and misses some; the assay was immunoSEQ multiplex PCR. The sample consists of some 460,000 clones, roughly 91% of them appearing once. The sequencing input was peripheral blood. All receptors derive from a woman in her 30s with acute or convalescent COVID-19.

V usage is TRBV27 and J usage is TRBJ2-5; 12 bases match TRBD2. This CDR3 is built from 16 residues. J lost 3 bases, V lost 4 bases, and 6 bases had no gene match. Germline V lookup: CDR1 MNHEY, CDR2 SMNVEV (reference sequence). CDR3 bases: TGTGCCAGCAGTTCCCCGACTAGCGGGGGCGAAGAGACCCAGTACTTC. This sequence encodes CASSSPTSGGEETQYF.

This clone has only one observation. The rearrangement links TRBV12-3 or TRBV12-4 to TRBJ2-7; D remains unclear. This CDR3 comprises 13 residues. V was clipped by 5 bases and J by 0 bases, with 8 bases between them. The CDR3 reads CASSQTSSYEQYF. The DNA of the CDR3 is TGTGCCAGCAGTCAAACAAGCTCCTACGAGCAGTACTTC.

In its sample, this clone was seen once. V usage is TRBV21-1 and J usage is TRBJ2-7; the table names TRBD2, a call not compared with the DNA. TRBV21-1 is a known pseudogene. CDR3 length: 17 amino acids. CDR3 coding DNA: TGTGCCAGCAGCGAAGAGAGGTCTCCGGCCCTTCCCTACGAGCAGTACTTC. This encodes CASSEERSPALPYEQYF.

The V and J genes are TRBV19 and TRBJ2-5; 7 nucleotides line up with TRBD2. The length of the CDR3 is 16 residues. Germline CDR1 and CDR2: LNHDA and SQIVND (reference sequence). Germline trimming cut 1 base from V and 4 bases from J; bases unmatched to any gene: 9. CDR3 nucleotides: TGTGCCAGTAGTATAGTCGGAGGACTAGGAGGAGAGACCCAGTACTTC. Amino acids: CASSIVGGLGGETQYF.

The CDR3 region is CASKIQMNTEAFF. As DNA, the CDR3 is TGTGCCAGCAAGATACAAATGAACACTGAAGCTTTCTTT. The chain couples TRBV6-6 to TRBJ1-1; no clear D. V lost 7 bases, J lost 0 bases, and 9 bases lay in between. Germline lookup yields CDR1 MNHNY and CDR2 SVGAGI (reference sequence). The CDR3 has 13 amino acids.

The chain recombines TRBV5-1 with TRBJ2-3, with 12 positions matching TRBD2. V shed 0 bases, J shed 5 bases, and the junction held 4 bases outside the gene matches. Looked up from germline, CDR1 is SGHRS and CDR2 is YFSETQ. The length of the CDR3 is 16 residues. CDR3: CASSLGLAGELDTQYF. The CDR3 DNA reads TGCGCCAGCAGCTTGGGACTAGCGGGGGAGTTAGATACGCAGTATTTT.

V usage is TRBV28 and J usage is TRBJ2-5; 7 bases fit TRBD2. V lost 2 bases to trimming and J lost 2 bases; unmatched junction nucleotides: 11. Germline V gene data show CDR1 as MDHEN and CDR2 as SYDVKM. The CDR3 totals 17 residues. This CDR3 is CASSLRNLRGRQETQYF. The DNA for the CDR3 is TGTGCCAGCAGTTTACGGAATCTTCGCGGGAGACAAGAGACCCAGTACTTC.

CDR3 in amino acids: CASSLRRGGGYF. The CDR3 nucleotides read TGTGCCAGCAGTTTACGGCGGGGGGGAGGATACTTC. The chain links TRBV28 to TRBJ2-5, with 9 bases matching TRBD2. The CDR3 has 12 amino acids. After removal of 2 bases from V and 14 bases from J, the junction contained 6 bases not matched to a gene. The germline CDR1 and CDR2 sequences are MDHEN and SYDVKM.

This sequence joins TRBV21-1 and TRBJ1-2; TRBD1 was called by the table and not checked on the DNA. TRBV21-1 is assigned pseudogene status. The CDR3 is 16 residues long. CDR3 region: CASSPRVQGYLSGYTF. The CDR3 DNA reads TGTGCCAGCAGCCCACGGGTGCAGGGCTACTTATCGGGCTACACCTTC.

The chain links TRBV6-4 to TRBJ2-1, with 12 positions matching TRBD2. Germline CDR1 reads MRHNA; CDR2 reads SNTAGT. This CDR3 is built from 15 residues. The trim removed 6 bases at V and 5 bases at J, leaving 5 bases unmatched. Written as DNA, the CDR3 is TGTGCCAGCAGCGAAGGACTAGCGGGGAACAATGAGCAGTTCTTC. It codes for CASSEGLAGNNEQFF.

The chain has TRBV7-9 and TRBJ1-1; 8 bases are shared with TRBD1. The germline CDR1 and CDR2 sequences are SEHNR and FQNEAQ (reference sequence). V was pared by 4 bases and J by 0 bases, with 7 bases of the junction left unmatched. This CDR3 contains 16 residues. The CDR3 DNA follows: TGTGCCAGCAGCTGGGCCGCAGGGGGCGTGAACACTGAAGCTTTCTTT. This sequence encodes CASSWAAGGVNTEAFF.

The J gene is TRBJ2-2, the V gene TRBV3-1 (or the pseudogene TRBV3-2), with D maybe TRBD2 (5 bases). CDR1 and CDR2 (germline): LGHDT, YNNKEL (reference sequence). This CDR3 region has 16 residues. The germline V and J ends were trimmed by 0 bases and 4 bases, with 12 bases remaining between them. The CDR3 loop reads CASSQDVGVTTGELFF. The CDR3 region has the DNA TGTGCCAGCAGCCAAGATGTGGGAGTTACCACCGGGGAGCTGTTTTTT.

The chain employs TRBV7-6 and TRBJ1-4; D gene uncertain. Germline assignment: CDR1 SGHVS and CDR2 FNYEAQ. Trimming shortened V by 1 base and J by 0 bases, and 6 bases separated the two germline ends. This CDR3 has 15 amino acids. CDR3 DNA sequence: TGTGCCAGCAGCTTAGTAGAAACAACTAATGAAAAACTGTTTTTT. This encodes CASSLVETTNEKLFF.

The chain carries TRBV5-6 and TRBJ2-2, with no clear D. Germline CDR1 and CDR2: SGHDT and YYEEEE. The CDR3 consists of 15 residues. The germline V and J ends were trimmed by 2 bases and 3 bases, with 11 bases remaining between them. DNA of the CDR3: TGTGCCAGCAGCTTATCAGGCGTTGACACCGGGGAGCTGTTTTTT. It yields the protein CASSLSGVDTGELFF.

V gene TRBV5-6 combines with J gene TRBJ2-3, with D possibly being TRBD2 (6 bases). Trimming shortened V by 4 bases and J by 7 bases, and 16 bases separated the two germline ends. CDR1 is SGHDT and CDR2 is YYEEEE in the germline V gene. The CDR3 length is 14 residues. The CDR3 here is CASSLGGASYTQYF. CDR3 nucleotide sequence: TGTGCCAGCAGCCTCGGGGGAGCGTCCTATACGCAGTATTTT.

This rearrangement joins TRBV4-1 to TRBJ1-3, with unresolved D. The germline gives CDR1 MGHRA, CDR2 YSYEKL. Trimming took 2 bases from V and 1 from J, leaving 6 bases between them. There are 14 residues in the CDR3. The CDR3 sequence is CASSQTRSGNTIYF. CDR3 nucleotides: TGCGCCAGCAGCCAAACGCGTTCTGGAAACACCATATATTTT.

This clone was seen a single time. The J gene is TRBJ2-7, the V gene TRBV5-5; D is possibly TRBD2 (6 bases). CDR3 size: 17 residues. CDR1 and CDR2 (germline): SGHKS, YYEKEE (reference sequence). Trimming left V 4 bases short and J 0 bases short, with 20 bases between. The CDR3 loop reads CASSLGRGTSNSYEQYF. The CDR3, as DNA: TGTGCCAGCAGCCTCGGCCGGGGGACGTCTAACTCCTACGAGCAGTACTTC.

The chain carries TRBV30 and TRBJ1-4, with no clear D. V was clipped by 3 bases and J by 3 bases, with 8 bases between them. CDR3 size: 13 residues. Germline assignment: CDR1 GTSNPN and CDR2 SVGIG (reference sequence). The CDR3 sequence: CAWRTGPNEKLFF. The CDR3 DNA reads TGTGCCTGGAGAACCGGTCCTAATGAAAAACTGTTTTTT.